This TCR beta chain stems from a study of T cells expressing NK-cell markers (dated by TCRdb to the early 2020s). As for the study more broadly: Fewer than ten donors provided sorted CD3+CD56+NKG2C+, CD3+CD56+NKG2C- and CD3+CD56-NKG2C+ T-cell subsets, whose TCR beta-chain repertoires were profiled. The eight sequenced donors were randomly selected healthy volunteers, three men and five women. Among the eight sequenced donors, only one was HCMV-seronegative, while the other seven were HCMV-seropositive. Libraries were sequenced as 2 x 150 bp reads on Illumina HiSeq 2000/2500, MiSeq or NextSeq. The study at large found these results: In six donors, the dominant CD3+CD56+NKG2C+ clonotypes were among the top 10 CD8+ clonotypes and accounted for roughly 1.0-7.5% of CD8+ T cells. Those dominant clonotypes were again the most abundant among CD3+CD56-NKG2C+ cells in a handful of donors, at roughly 25-60.1%. Whether the expanded NKG2C-expressing T cell clones were specific for HCMV antigens was left unclear.

TCRdb shows the sequencer as Illumina HiSeq 2000. 5'RACE template switching, by which a universal primer site and unique molecular identifiers were added, was used to make TCR beta cDNA libraries. cDNA synthesis was primed from the TCR beta constant segment and was followed by two successive PCR amplification steps. The original methods were these. MIGEC was used to demultiplex reads and group reads by UMI, and MiTCR was used to assemble and quantify clonotypes. To remove erroneous sequences, TCR cDNA sequences were retained only when supported by two or more reads. The tcR package was used for downstream repertoire analysis, and clonotypes were matched between fractions using CDR3 nucleotide sequence together with V segment. VDJmatch was used to annotate antigen specificity against VDJdb, with one amino acid substitution in CDR3 allowed. TCRdb reprocessed the reads and lists each CDR3 protein sequence as a single entry, with no DNA. The V and J calls and clone size are TCRdb's, not the authors'. This specimen's table enumerates about 150,000 distinct CDR3 sequences. Less than 40% of the sample rests with the top ten.

To determine HCMV serostatus, a commercial ELISA kit was used to detect HCMV-specific IgG in serum. Ficoll density gradient centrifugation was used to isolate peripheral blood mononuclear cells from blood. CDR1 and CDR2 were assigned from the germline V gene (reference sequence) as LGHDT and YNNKEL. There are 17 amino acids in the CDR3, from cysteine to phenylalanine inclusive. The entry carries no DNA sequence. To note about this clonotype: The specificity of this receptor is unknown.

The clonotype comes from a woman aged 50 to 60 in good health. Donor details come from another sample of the same person, matched by shared clones. The sample comprised blood T cells: a sorted CD56 or NKG2C T cell subset, CD4+ or CD8+ T cells, or bulk PBMC T cells (not recorded which). The chain links TRBV3-1 with TRBJ2-1; the TRBD2 assignment by TCRdb is unverifiable without DNA. CDR3 reads: CASSQVKAGGPSDEQFF.